A single sample gave rise to the 2 T cell receptor beta chains below, sequenced in a study of shared clonotypes between healthy human individuals. Method: immunoSEQ multiplex PCR; TCRdb's copy keeps in-frame clones and lacks some. The sample consists of around 340,000 clones, about 73% of them appearing once. The sequencing sample was made of memory CD4+ T cells sorted from blood. Subset reported: CD45RA-negative fraction. All receptors derive from a man aged 25-45 years in good health.

The chain employs TRBV27 and TRBJ2-6, with D perhaps TRBD1 or TRBD2 (5 bases each). The V gene's germline CDR1 is MNHEY and CDR2 SMNVEV (reference sequence). V dropped 0 bases and J dropped 0 bases, with 18 bases sitting between them. CDR3 length: 20 residues. This CDR3 is CASSLSLGRGRNSGANVLTF. DNA of the CDR3: TGTGCCAGCAGTTTATCGTTGGGACGGGGCCGGAACTCTGGGGCCAACGTCCTGACTTTC.

The chain uses TRBV18 and TRBJ1-6; no firm D call. Trimming removed 1 base from V and 6 bases from J, with 7 bases in between. The germline CDR1 and CDR2 sequences are KGHSH and LQKENI. The CDR3 is 14 amino acids. Here the CDR3 DNA reads TGTGCCAGCTCACCACGGAACAGTAATTCACCCCTCCACTTT. This gives the protein CASSPRNSNSPLHF.